This is a list of T cell receptor beta chains from one sample in a study of glioma-infiltrating T cells. TCRdb used MiXCR to reprocess the multiplex PCR reads, holding one entry per CDR3 protein. The sample lists about 130,000 distinct CDR3 sequences, about 25% occurring once. Source material: glioma tissue, nonneoplastic brain tissue, or PBMCs (not recorded which). These receptors were collected from a human donor with low-grade glioma or glioblastoma, undergoing nonglioma brain surgery, or in good health (not recorded which). The conserved cysteine and the conserved F or W are not part of the CDR3 here. Fields, in order: V gene, clone size, CDR3 protein. Only part of the rows carry a size: once, few, many, or a class if the clone is expanded.

>TRBV4-1|-
ASSSSGVNSGNTIY
>TRBV28|-
ASSISGDSLVTLH
>TRBV7-2|-
ASILAPPTEAF
>TRBV7-9|many
ASTQRGRDIPLGSYNSPLH
>TRBV10-2|few
ASRRVSGGYTDTQY
>TRBV19|-
ASRDRGGTEAF
>TRBV7-9|-
ASSLVSGNYGYA
>TRBV6-1|many
ATEGYTGELF
>TRBV18|few
ASSPTGGQETQY
>TRBV28|few
ASFPAGTSRETQY
>TRBV19|-
ASSIDRGTAFDNEQF
>TRBV9|-
ASSVGNSRDTQY
>TRBV20-1|few
SARDIRGDQPQH
>TRBV11-1|-
ASSPRLDTQY
>TRBV2|few
ASSRTGSGQPQH
>TRBV6-6|many
ASSYSNRESDTQY
>TRBV19|-
ASSVPQLPETQY
>TRBV24-1|-
ATSDLNKGGADTQY
>TRBV5-1|-
ASSKDRKAETQY
>TRBV2|few
ASSDGLANSPLH
>TRBV20-1|-
SVVATLETQY
>TRBV29-1|few
SVEDRVRYT
>TRBV6-2/TRBV6-3|-
ASSYYRQGRETQY
>TRBV2|few
ASRPDLNEKLF
>TRBV18|-
ASSLSSETGFGYT
>TRBV10-1|-
ASSDQGMSEKLF
>TRBV6-2/TRBV6-3|many
ASSYSNSNQPQH
>TRBV2|few
ASSPGTSFPGELF
>TRBV7-2|few
ASSGGGLRGNTIY
>TRBV28|few
ASSSTGGAMNTEAF
>TRBV6-2/TRBV6-3|many
ASSYFWRSSYNEQF
>TRBV28|-
AGRYPALANNEQF
>TRBV29-1|once
SVARDTDAQY
>TRBV6-1|-
ASSHSGTAIQETQY
>TRBV6-1|many
ASRADLGNQPQH
>TRBV2|-
ASSVQYSNQPQH
>TRBV28|many
ASSLDFSEETQY
>TRBV7-2|many
ASSLQGSSNQPQH
>TRBV4-2|few
ASSQVPDCYNEQF
>TRBV3-1|few
ASSQDWDGYT
>TRBV2|few
ASSEIQSDTEAF
>TRBV20-1|-
SARTTGFYGYT
>TRBV28|many
ASSLVGPGNQPQH
>TRBV3-1|few
ASSILGQSTDTQY
>TRBV20-1|many
SASGSSGDNYNEQF
>TRBV4-1|-
ASSQPTGTTYYNEQF
>TRBV10-3|many
AINRIYYGYT
>TRBV4-1|few
ASSHLGIAGNTIY
>TRBV20-1|many
SGDSAPFTYGYT
>TRBV2|-
VSSEWDRGSYGYT
>TRBV20-1|many
SARSPPRTMNTEAF
>TRBV20-1|many
SARDPRGGQPQH
>TRBV20-1|-
SARGVGGFTDTQY
>TRBV7-6|-
ASRPSSGQETQY
>TRBV7-9|few
ASSLVSIEAF